The clone carrying this T cell receptor beta chain was observed a few times. These data come from a study of tumor-infiltrating lymphocytes in oesophageal squamous cell carcinoma. TCRdb reanalysed the PCR reads using MiXCR and keeps one entry per CDR3 protein. Here the sample spans 15,000 to 25,000 distinct CDR3 sequences, 35% to 50% being singletons. Trimming removed 7 bases at V and 5 bases at J, with 17 bases between. Germline-derived CDR1 and CDR2 are SGHVS and FQNEAQ. The CDR3 sequence is 14 residues long. V usage is TRBV7-8 and J usage is TRBJ1-1; D is perhaps TRBD1 (6 bases). This TCR came from a male donor with esophageal squamous cell carcinoma. The specimen sequenced was normal esophageal tissue next to the tumor. CDR3 in amino acids: CASTFGGGLTEAFF. For the CDR3, the DNA is TGTGCCAGCACGTTCGGAGGGGGTTTAACTGAAGCTTTCTTT.